Listed here are 19 T cell receptor beta chains from one sample, sequenced in a study of blood T cell repertoires in COVID-19. Using immunoSEQ multiplex PCR, the repertoire was profiled, and TCRdb retains in-frame clones only, with some absent. The data show roughly 63,000 clones, with 80% to 90% seen just once and 2% to 2.5% held by the top ten. The specimen sequenced was peripheral blood. The receptors come from a human donor in a cohort sampled during active COVID-19.

This clone has only one observation. The chain is built from TRBV20-1 and TRBJ2-7; no firm D call. This CDR3 comprises 13 residues. The ends were cut back, 3 bases at V and 3 bases at J, with 12 bases in the middle. Germline CDR1 is DFQATT and CDR2 is SNEGSKA (reference sequence). CDR3 protein: CSASSTFLYEQYF. The CDR3 DNA is TGCAGTGCTAGTTCAACTTTCCTCTACGAGCAGTACTTC.

V gene TRBV5-6 combines with J gene TRBJ1-1, with D possibly TRBD1 on 6 matching bases. Looked up from germline, CDR1 is SGHDT and CDR2 is YYEEEE. Trimming shortened V by 5 bases and J by 1 base, and 18 bases separated the two germline ends. There are 16 residues in the CDR3. CDR3 loop: CASRLQGLPQNTEAFF. The CDR3 bases are TGTGCCAGCAGGTTACAGGGACTACCCCAGAACACTGAAGCTTTCTTT.

The chain uses TRBV7-2 and TRBJ1-4; no clear D gene. This CDR3 is 14 amino acids long. The germline gives CDR1 SGHTA, CDR2 FQGNSA. V dropped 2 bases and J dropped 8 bases, with 12 bases sitting between them. The CDR3 DNA follows: TGTGCCAGCAGCTTATTACCAGGTCGAGAAAAACTGTTTTTT. Translated, it gives CASSLLPGREKLFF.

This chain connects TRBV6-5 to TRBJ1-1; D call uncertain. V lost 0 bases, J lost 5 bases, and 7 bases lay in between. This CDR3 is built from 13 residues. CDR1 and CDR2 (germline): MNHEY, SVGAGI. In nucleotides, the CDR3 is TGTGCCAGCAGTTACTCGACAATAACTGAAGCTTTCTTT. Translated: CASSYSTITEAFF.

The gene calls are TRBV7-2 and TRBJ1-1; a weak D match, TRBD1 (5 bases). Trimming stripped 1 base from V and 5 bases from J, with 14 bases between. The length of the CDR3 is 15 residues. Germline loops: CDR1 SGHTA, CDR2 FQGNSA. The CDR3 DNA follows: TGTGCCAGCAGCTTAGGCCCGGGGGAAGAAACTGAAGCTTTCTTT. Amino acids: CASSLGPGEETEAFF.

The table lists this clone with a few counts. The chain has TRBV2 and TRBJ2-2; perhaps TRBD2 as D (5 bases). V lost 10 bases and J 7 bases, leaving 16 bases between the germline ends. The CDR3 is 13 residues long. In germline, CDR1 is SNHLY, CDR2 FYNNEI. The DNA for the CDR3 is TGTGCCACCCACTCGAGGGTTGTCGGGGAGCTGTTTTTT. Protein product: CATHSRVVGELFF.

This rearrangement joins TRBV5-6 to TRBJ2-7, with D uncertain. V was trimmed by 4 bases and J by 2 bases, leaving 4 bases between them. Germline values: CDR1 SGHDT, CDR2 YYEEEE. The CDR3 totals 11 residues. The CDR3 reads CASSIAYEQYF. CDR3 nucleotides: TGTGCCAGCAGCATCGCCTACGAGCAGTACTTC.

V is TRBV21-1 and J is TRBJ1-5. TRBV21-1 is termed a pseudogene. This CDR3 contains 17 residues. Written as DNA, the CDR3 is TGTGCCAGCCGCTTCCGAGACGGGAGGGTTAGCAATCAGCCCCAGCATTTT. Translated, it gives CASRFRDGRVSNQPQHF.

This clone was counted a few times. The V call is TRBV19, the J call TRBJ1-2; D gene unclear. Germline CDR1 reads LNHDA; CDR2 reads SQIVND (reference sequence). The CDR3 runs 14 residues. Between the trimmed V and J ends, which lost 9 bases and 4 bases, there was a span of 18 bases. CDR3 sequence: CASGRGATSYGYTF. Written as DNA, the CDR3 is TGTGCCAGCGGAAGAGGAGCCACAAGCTATGGCTACACCTTC. The complete variable domain, with remaining parts taken from reference TRBV19 and TRBJ1-2, reads DGGITQSPKYLFRKEGQNVTLSCEQNLNHDAMYWYRQDPGQGLRLIYYSQIVNDFQKGDIAEGYSVSREKKESFPLTVTSAQKNPTAFYLCASGRGATSYGYTFGSGTRLTVV.

The rearrangement joins TRBV7-9 to TRBJ2-5; 7 nucleotides line up with TRBD2. The CDR3 runs 15 residues. Trimming removed 5 bases from V and 5 bases from J; junction bases left unmatched: 11. The germline V gene encodes CDR1 SEHNR and CDR2 FQNEAQ (reference sequence). The CDR3: CASSAQTSITETQYF. CDR3 DNA: TGTGCCAGCAGCGCCCAGACTAGCATCACGGAGACCCAGTACTTC.

This chain joins TRBV12-3 or TRBV12-4 and TRBJ1-1; unclear D gene. Deletions cut 3 bases from V and 1 base from J, with 6 bases between. CDR3 length: 13 amino acids. The CDR3 bases are TGTGCCAGCAGTTTTTCCTCGAACACTGAAGCTTTCTTT. It codes for CASSFSSNTEAFF.

The gene calls are TRBV7-9 and TRBJ2-1; no clear D. This CDR3 region has 19 residues. Germline assignment: CDR1 SEHNR and CDR2 FQNEAQ (reference sequence). V was clipped by 5 bases and J by 0 bases, with 23 bases between them. The CDR3 coding sequence is TGTGCCAGCAGCCCCCGTTTCCCTCTAAAGTCAGGCTCCTACAATGAGCAGTTCTTC. Amino acids: CASSPRFPLKSGSYNEQFF. The whole variable domain, remainder taken from reference TRBV7-9 and TRBJ2-1, is DTGVSQNPRHKITKRGQNVTFRCDPISEHNRLYWYRQTLGQGPEFLTYFQNEAQLEKSRLLSDRFSAERPKGSFSTLEIQRTEQGDSAMYLCASSPRFPLKSGSYNEQFFGPGTRLTVL.

This clone was observed once. V is TRBV6-2 or TRBV6-3 and J is TRBJ2-4, with 7 bases aligning to TRBD2. CDR3 length: 16 amino acids. Germline lookup yields CDR1 MNHEY and CDR2 SVGEGT. The V gene end was trimmed by 7 bases and the J gene end by 0 bases; junction bases not matched to a gene: 9. CDR3 loop: CASTPGRDLAKNIQYF. The CDR3 DNA is TGTGCCAGCACCCCGGGGAGGGACCTAGCCAAAAACATTCAGTACTTC.

This clone was counted a few times. The chain employs TRBV28 and TRBJ1-5; maybe TRBD1 (6 bases). The germline gives CDR1 MDHEN, CDR2 SYDVKM. The CDR3 is made up of 15 amino acids. V was pared by 3 bases and J by 6 bases, with 15 bases between. For the CDR3, the DNA is TGTGCCAGCAGTTTGGTAGGGGGGGCTAGTCAGCCCCAGCATTTT. The encoded protein is CASSLVGGASQPQHF.

V and J are TRBV11-2 and TRBJ2-2; 7 bases agree with TRBD1. Germline CDR1 and CDR2: SGHAT and FQNNGV. The CDR3 extends over 17 amino acids. The ends lost 6 bases at V and 3 bases at J; junction bases unmatched: 13. CDR3 protein: CASSLSKGQLYTGELFF. The CDR3 DNA follows: TGTGCCAGCAGTTTATCTAAGGGACAGTTATACACCGGGGAGCTGTTTTTT.

The J gene is TRBJ2-7, the V gene TRBV29-1, with TRBD1 matching over 11 bases. The CDR3 covers 13 residues. The junction had 7 bases not matched to a gene; V was cut back by 7 bases and J by 5 bases. Germline CDR1 is SQVTM and CDR2 is ANQGSEA. The chain's CDR3 is CSGTGTGGDEQYF. In DNA, the CDR3 is TGCAGCGGTACCGGGACAGGGGGAGACGAGCAGTACTTC.

V is TRBV4-1 and J is TRBJ2-7; TRBD1 matches 7 bases. V was pared by 0 bases and J by 0 bases, with 5 bases of the junction left unmatched. This CDR3 is 16 amino acids long. CDR1 and CDR2 (germline): MGHRA, YSYEKL. The CDR3 nucleotides are TGCGCCAGCAGCCAAGATTTGAGACAGGGCTCCTACGAGCAGTACTTC. It encodes CASSQDLRQGSYEQYF.

V gene TRBV24-1 combines with J gene TRBJ1-2; D is perhaps TRBD1 (6 bases). The V gene lost 1 base and the J gene lost 8 bases, with 7 bases spanning the gap. CDR3 length: 12 amino acids. The germline V gene has CDR1 KGHDR and CDR2 SFDVKD. This CDR3 is CATSDFDRGYTF. For the CDR3, the DNA is TGTGCCACCAGTGATTTCGACAGGGGCTACACCTTC.

The chain carries TRBV2 and TRBJ2-1, with D perhaps TRBD2 (6 bases). CDR1 is SNHLY and CDR2 is FYNNEI in the germline V gene. V was clipped by 8 bases and J by 0 bases, with 8 bases between them. CDR3 length: 13 residues. CDR3 coding DNA: TGTGCCAGCTTCGGGAGCTCCTACAATGAGCAGTTCTTC. Its translation is CASFGSSYNEQFF.